Listed here are 15 T cell receptor beta chains from one sample, sequenced in a study of T cell clones after liver transplantation. Using immunoSEQ multiplex PCR, the repertoire was profiled, and TCRdb retains in-frame clones only, with some absent. The sample lists 68,000 or so clones; around 93% were seen once. Sequenced here: CD4+ T cells from blood, sampled roughly 25 months after liver transplant. These receptor sequences come from a human patient who received a liver transplant. Some of these T cells may belong to the graft donor.

In this sample, this clone turned up a few times. The chain links TRBV6-5 to TRBJ2-3, with D hard to call. The CDR3 is made up of 15 amino acids. With 0 bases removed from V and 4 bases from J, the gap between germline ends came to 11 bases. Germline CDR1 MNHEY, CDR2 SVGAGI. The CDR3 DNA reads TGTGCCAGCAGTTACTCTTTCCAGATGGCAGATACGCAGTATTTT. It yields the protein CASSYSFQMADTQYF.

The gene calls are TRBV11-3 and TRBJ1-4; 12 bases fit TRBD1. The junction had 7 bases not matched to a gene; V was cut back by 6 bases and J by 8 bases. The CDR3 loop spans 15 amino acids. CDR1 and CDR2 (germline): SGHNT, YENEEA. CDR3 nucleotides: TGTGCCAGCAGTTCGGGACAGGGGGCGGTGGAAAAACTGTTTTTT. Residues: CASSSGQGAVEKLFF.

This clone is a singleton in its sample. The CDR3 coding sequence is TGTGCCAGCAGTGCCCCGGAACTGACGGTCGTCTATGGCTACACCTTC. It translates to CASSAPELTVVYGYTF. This rearrangement joins TRBV28 to TRBJ1-2; D is undetermined. Trimming cost V 5 bases and J 4 bases, with 20 bases left between them. From germline, CDR1 is MDHEN and CDR2 SYDVKM. The CDR3 runs to 16 residues.

The chain recombines TRBV7-8 with TRBJ2-6; TRBD1 matches at 10 bases. Germline CDR1 and CDR2: SGHVS and FQNEAQ. With V trimmed by 5 bases and J by 0 bases, 7 bases remained unmatched. The CDR3 is made up of 18 amino acids. The CDR3 loop is CASSQGTGALSGANVLTF. As DNA, the CDR3 is TGTGCCAGCAGCCAGGGGACAGGGGCCCTCTCTGGGGCCAACGTCCTGACTTTC.

The gene calls are TRBV4-3 and TRBJ1-1; D is unresolved. Germline CDR1 and CDR2: LGHNA and YSLEER. This CDR3 contains 15 residues. Trimming removed 1 base from V and 3 bases from J, with 12 bases in between. The CDR3 sequence: CASSQVRESYTEAFF. In DNA, the CDR3 is TGCGCCAGCAGCCAAGTTAGGGAATCCTACACTGAAGCTTTCTTT.

V usage is TRBV4-2 and J usage is TRBJ2-3; TRBD2 aligns across 7 bases. V dropped 3 bases and J dropped 2; count of bases not matched to a gene: 8. Germline V gene sequence: CDR1 LGHNA, CDR2 YNFKEQ. The CDR3 loop spans 16 amino acids. The CDR3 loop is CASSQIASGITDTQYF. For the CDR3, the DNA is TGTGCCAGCAGCCAGATCGCTAGCGGTATCACAGATACGCAGTATTTT.

The chain is built from TRBV19 and TRBJ2-1; D remains unclear. The V end was cut by 4 bases, the J end by 9 bases, with 13 bases between. Germline CDR1 and CDR2: LNHDA and SQIVND (reference sequence). The CDR3 is 13 residues long. The chain's CDR3 is CASSTDSGLEQFF. The DNA for the CDR3 is TGTGCCAGTAGTACCGACTCTGGGCTTGAGCAGTTCTTC.

The gene calls are TRBV2 and TRBJ2-3; 9 nucleotides match TRBD2. CDR1 is SNHLY and CDR2 is FYNNEI in the germline V gene. This CDR3 is built from 14 residues. The J segment lost 4 bases and the V segment lost 4 bases, leaving 3 bases of the junction unmatched. In nucleotides, the CDR3 is TGTGCCAGCAGTGTACAGCGGGAGGCAGATACGCAGTATTTT. This gives the protein CASSVQREADTQYF. Using reference TRBV2 and TRBJ2-3 for the parts outside the CDR3, the full variable domain is EPEVTQTPSHQVTQMGQEVILRCVPISNHLYFYWYRQILGQKVEFLVSFYNNEISEKSEIFDDQFSVERPDGSNFTLKIRSTKLEDSAMYFCASSVQREADTQYFGPGTRLTVL.

The rearrangement joins TRBV12-5 to TRBJ2-1; TRBD2 aligns across 13 bases. Germline V gene data show CDR1 as LGHNT and CDR2 as FRNRAP. The CDR3 extends over 14 amino acids. The J segment lost 10 bases and the V segment lost 7 bases, leaving 7 bases of the junction unmatched. The CDR3 nucleotides read TGTGCTAGTGTCAGGACTAGCGGGAGTGGGGAGCAGTTCTTC. Translation: CASVRTSGSGEQFF.

As regards this clone: One junction end does not reproduce the germline sequence, and a read error may be involved. The chain carries TRBV19 and TRBJ2-5; D remains ambiguous. The CDR3 runs 13 residues. Germline CDR1 reads LNHDA; CDR2 reads SQIVND (reference sequence). The CDR3, as DNA: TGTGCCAGTAGTATAGACGGGCAAGGGACCCAGTACTTC. Translation: CASSIDGQGTQYF.

CDR3 amino acids: CSVPRTDQETQYF. The CDR3 coding sequence is TGCAGCGTCCCCAGGACGGACCAAGAGACCCAGTACTTC. The rearrangement joins TRBV29-1 to TRBJ2-5; unclear D gene. Germline V gene lookup returns CDR1 SQVTM and CDR2 ANQGSEA. V was shortened by 6 bases and J by 0 bases, with 11 bases between the two germline ends. This CDR3 has 13 amino acids.

The chain employs TRBV10-2 and TRBJ1-1; 9 nucleotides align to TRBD1. V was pared by 5 bases and J by 6 bases, with 7 bases of the junction left unmatched. Looked up from germline, CDR1 is WSHSY and CDR2 is SAAADI. The CDR3 is made up of 14 amino acids. This chain's CDR3 is CASSRTGEVPEAFF. The CDR3 DNA follows: TGCGCCAGCAGTCGGACAGGGGAGGTCCCTGAAGCTTTCTTT.

Written as DNA, the CDR3 is TGTGCCTGGAGTTCGGCTAGCGGGGACCACAATGAGCAGTTCTTC. It encodes CAWSSASGDHNEQFF. This chain uses TRBV30 with TRBJ2-1, with 9 bases identical to TRBD2. CDR1 is GTSNPN and CDR2 is SVGIG in the germline V gene (reference sequence). The CDR3 spans 15 residues. The V and J ends lost 2 bases and 5 bases, in that order; junction bases with no gene match: 7.

On this clone: One junction end does not reproduce the germline sequence, and a read error may be involved. The rearrangement uses TRBV5-1 and TRBJ2-3; TRBD1 matches at 11 bases. The CDR3 sequence is 15 residues long. Germline-derived CDR1 and CDR2 are SGHRS and YFSETQ. The CDR3 DNA reads as TGCGCCAGCAGCTTGGGGACAGGGGGCACGGATACGCAGTATTTT. It specifies CASSLGTGGTDTQYF.

The chain couples TRBV19 to TRBJ1-1; TRBD1 matches at 9 bases. V was pared by 4 bases and J by 1 base, with 7 bases of the junction left unmatched. Germline loops: CDR1 LNHDA, CDR2 SQIVND (reference sequence). This CDR3 has 16 amino acids. The CDR3 sequence: CASSNDRGRRNTEAFF. The CDR3 DNA reads TGTGCCAGTAGTAACGACAGGGGGAGGCGGAACACTGAAGCTTTCTTT. The variable domain in full, with the rest retrieved from reference TRBV19 and TRBJ1-1, is DGGITQSPKYLFRKEGQNVTLSCEQNLNHDAMYWYRQDPGQGLRLIYYSQIVNDFQKGDIAEGYSVSREKKESFPLTVTSAQKNPTAFYLCASSNDRGRRNTEAFFGQGTRLTVV.